This T cell receptor beta chain was recovered during a study of cytomegalovirus exposure and HLA in healthy donors. Study as a whole: Among about 400 genotyped donors, approximately 80% fell in the Caucasian-associated ancestry cluster.

The donors (healthy individuals) were bone marrow donors. General study findings and limits: The study assumed roughly uniform donor sequencing depth for presence/absence analyses. Altogether, 150 or so TCR beta chains were recorded as cytomegalovirus-associated.

With regard to this clone: Its antigen remains unknown.

The PCR employed 60 Vbeta primers together with 13 Jbeta primers. Clones were sequenced by immunoSEQ multiplex PCR, and TCRdb holds only the in-frame ones, with some missing. Among approximately 110,000 clones listed, roughly 66% were seen once. This receptor was taken from a man between 60 and 75 years old in good health and CMV-seropositive. Sequencing was carried out using PBMCs.

The CDR3 sequence is CASSLGQSLDTQYF. The CDR3 DNA is TGTGCCAGCAGTTTGGGACAGTCCTTAGATACGCAGTATTTT. This chain links TRBV28 with TRBJ2-3; 7 bases map to TRBD1. From germline, CDR1 is MDHEN and CDR2 SYDVKM. After removal of 3 bases from V and 5 bases from J, the junction contained 5 bases not matched to a gene. This CDR3 is built from 14 residues.